Each of the 3 T cell receptor beta chains below was sequenced from the same sample in a study of graft-versus-host responses after intestinal transplantation. Method: immunoSEQ multiplex PCR; TCRdb's copy keeps in-frame clones and lacks some. In the table there are approximately 37,000 clones, 85% to 90% of which are singletons. The source material was PBMCs, sampled about nine months after transplant. These receptors originate from a human patient who received an intestinal transplant, so some T cells may come from the graft donor.

The rearrangement joins TRBV9 to TRBJ1-3; D remains unclear. Trimming removed 2 bases from V and 0 bases from J, with 6 bases in between. The CDR3 length is 14 residues. The germline V gene has CDR1 SGDLS and CDR2 YYNGEE. Written as DNA, the CDR3 is TGTGCCAGCAGCGTCGGGTCCTCTGGAAACACCATATATTTT. As protein: CASSVGSSGNTIYF.

The chain joins TRBV9 to TRBJ2-2; D not resolved. The germline CDR1 and CDR2 sequences are SGDLS and YYNGEE. Trimming removed 4 bases at V and 4 bases at J, with 11 bases between. CDR3 size: 14 residues. The CDR3 nucleotides read TGTGCCAGCAGCCCGCTGGTGGGCACCGGGGAGCTGTTTTTT. It is translated as CASSPLVGTGELFF. Together with reference TRBV9 and TRBJ2-2, the CDR3 gives the full variable domain: DSGVTQTPKHLITATGQRVTLRCSPRSGDLSVYWYQQSLDQGLQFLIQYYNGEERAKGNILERFSAQQFPDLHSELNLSSLELGDSALYFCASSPLVGTGELFFGEGSRLTVL.

The chain combines TRBV11-2 with TRBJ1-5, with D uncertain. Germline CDR1 is SGHAT and CDR2 is FQNNGV. The germline V and J ends were trimmed by 5 bases and 7 bases, with 18 bases remaining between them. This CDR3 has 15 residues. CDR3: CASSPNKGRNQPQHF. DNA of the CDR3: TGTGCCAGCAGCCCAAATAAGGGTCGGAACCAGCCCCAGCATTTT. The whole variable domain, filled in from reference TRBV11-2 and TRBJ1-5, reads EAGVAQSPRYKIIEKRQSVAFWCNPISGHATLYWYQQILGQGPKLLIQFQNNGVVDDSQLPKDRFSAERLKGVDSTLKIQPAKLEDSAVYLCASSPNKGRNQPQHFGDGTRLSIL.